This is a list of T cell receptor beta chains from one sample in a study of blood T cell repertoires in COVID-19. Only in-frame clones appear in the TCRdb table, and some are missing; sequencing was by immunoSEQ multiplex PCR. The data show a few hundred thousand clones, around 89% seen once. Specimen: peripheral blood. Source of these receptors: a woman under 40 with COVID-19, enrolled during active disease. CDR3s include the opening cysteine and the closing phenylalanine or tryptophan. D genes are given only for firm matches. Some rows have no size entry. The others give once, few or many, or a class for an expanded clone.

NA,TRBJ2-2,NA,TRBV11-2,TGTGCCAGCAGTTTACATCGGGACACCGGGGAGCTGTTTTTT,CASSLHRDTGELFF
NA,TRBJ2-4,NA,TRBV5-4,TGTGCCAGCAGCTCGGGGGGCCCTCGGAACATTCAGTACTTC,CASSSGGPRNIQYF
NA,TRBJ1-4,NA,TRBV5-6,TGTGCCAGCAGCTTGGGGTCCAGGCGTCGTAATGAAAAACTGTTTTTT,CASSLGSRRRNEKLFF
NA,TRBJ1-1,NA,TRBV29-1,TGCACCGGGGGGCGGGGGCTCATGAACACTGAAGCTTTCTTT,CTGGRGLMNTEAFF
NA,TRBJ2-2,NA,TRBV27,TGTGCCAGCAGTTTATCCCCCGACACCGGGGAGCTGTTTTTT,CASSLSPDTGELFF
NA,TRBJ2-1,NA,TRBV11-3,TGTGCCAGCAGCCTAAGAGGGAGCTCCTACAATGAGCAGTTCTTC,CASSLRGSSYNEQFF
NA,TRBJ2-4,NA,TRBV27,TGTGCCAGCAGTTTAACGGGCGAGGCGGGGGCAAAAAACATTCAGTACTTC,CASSLTGEAGAKNIQYF
NA,TRBJ1-2,TRBD1,TRBV13,TGTGCCAGCAGCTTTCCCACAGGGGGCTTCTATGGCTACACCTTC,CASSFPTGGFYGYTF
NA,TRBJ2-7,TRBD1,TRBV2,TGTGCCAGCAGCGAAGGGACAGGGAGTCTCTACGAGCAGTACTTC,CASSEGTGSLYEQYF
NA,TRBJ2-1,NA,TRBV4-1,TGCGCCAGCAGCCACCACCGGGACACCAACAGGGATGAGCAGTTCTTC,CASSHHRDTNRDEQFF
NA,TRBJ1-2,NA,TRBV19,TGTGCCAGTAGTATAACTATCTATGGCTACACCTTC,CASSITIYGYTF
once,TRBJ2-7,TRBD2,TRBV4-1,TGCGCCAGCAGCCAAGATCTAGCGGGGGGTTACGAGCAGTACTTC,CASSQDLAGGYEQYF
NA,TRBJ2-7,TRBD1,TRBV3-1/TRBV3-2,TGTGCCAGCAGCACGACAGGGATGGGGGAGCAGTACTTC,CASSTTGMGEQYF
NA,TRBJ1-4,NA,TRBV19,TGTGCCAGTAGTATAGGGGACACGTACCGTGAAAAACTGTTTTTT,CASSIGDTYREKLFF
NA,TRBJ2-3,TRBD1,TRBV7-9,TGTGCCAGCAGTCCGCCGGGACAGGGGACAGATACGCAGTATTTT,CASSPPGQGTDTQYF
NA,TRBJ1-1,NA,TRBV19,TGTGCCAGTCAACCTCGGACGGGGAAGACTGAAGCTTTCTTT,CASQPRTGKTEAFF
NA,TRBJ2-2,NA,TRBV7-3,TGTGCCAGCAGCCGAAAACTGACCGGGGAGCTGTTTTTT,CASSRKLTGELFF
NA,TRBJ1-6,NA,TRBV7-9,TGTGCCAGCAGCCCTGCCGGGGGGCGTTCACCCCTCCACTTT,CASSPAGGRSPLHF
NA,TRBJ2-7,TRBD1,TRBV5-1,TGCGCCAGCAGCTCAAGGGGGCAGGGGGAGCAGTACTTC,CASSSRGQGEQYF
few,TRBJ1-2,NA,TRBV6-5,TGTGCCAGCAAAAAGACCCGAGGGAGAGGTGGCTACACCTTC,CASKKTRGRGGYTF
NA,TRBJ1-2,NA,TRBV6-5,TGTGCCAGCAGTTACAGGGACTTAAACTATGGCTACACCTTC,CASSYRDLNYGYTF
NA,TRBJ1-1,NA,TRBV18,TGTGCCAGCTCACGTGGACAGAGCATGAACACTGAAGCTTTCTTT,CASSRGQSMNTEAFF
NA,TRBJ1-6,TRBD1,TRBV5-6,TGTGCCAGCAGCTTGTGGGACAGGGGGCTGAATTCACCCCTCCACTTT,CASSLWDRGLNSPLHF
NA,TRBJ1-1,NA,TRBV28,TGTGCCAGCAGCCCCATAGGGGGATGGGAAGCTTTCTTT,CASSPIGGWEAFF
NA,TRBJ2-2,TRBD1,TRBV24-1,TGTGCCACCAGTAACGACAGGGTTAACACCGGGGAGCTGTTTTTT,CATSNDRVNTGELFF
NA,TRBJ2-7,TRBD2,TRBV5-1,TGCGCCAGCAGCTTGACTAGCGGGGGGGCCTGGGAGCAGTACTTC,CASSLTSGGAWEQYF